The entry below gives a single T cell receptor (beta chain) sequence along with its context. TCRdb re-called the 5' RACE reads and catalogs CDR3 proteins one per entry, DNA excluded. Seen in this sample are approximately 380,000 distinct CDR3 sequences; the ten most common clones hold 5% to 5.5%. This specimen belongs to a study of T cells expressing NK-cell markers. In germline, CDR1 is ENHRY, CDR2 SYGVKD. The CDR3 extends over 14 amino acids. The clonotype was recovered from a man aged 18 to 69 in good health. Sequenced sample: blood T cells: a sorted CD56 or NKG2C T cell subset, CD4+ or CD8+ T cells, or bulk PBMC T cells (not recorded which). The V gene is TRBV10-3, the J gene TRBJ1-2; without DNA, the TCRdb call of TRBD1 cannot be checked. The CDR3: CAISEAGQGGGYTF.